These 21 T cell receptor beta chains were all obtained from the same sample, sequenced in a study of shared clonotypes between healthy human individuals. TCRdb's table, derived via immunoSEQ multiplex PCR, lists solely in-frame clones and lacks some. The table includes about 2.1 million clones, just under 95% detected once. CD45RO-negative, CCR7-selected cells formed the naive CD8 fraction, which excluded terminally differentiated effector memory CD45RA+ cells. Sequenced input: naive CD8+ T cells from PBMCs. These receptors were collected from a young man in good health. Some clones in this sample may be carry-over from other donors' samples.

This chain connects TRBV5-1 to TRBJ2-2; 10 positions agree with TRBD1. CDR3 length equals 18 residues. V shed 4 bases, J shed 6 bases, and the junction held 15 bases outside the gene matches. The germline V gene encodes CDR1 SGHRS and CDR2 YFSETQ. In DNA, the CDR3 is TGCGCCAGCAGCCAATACCACCCGGGACAGGGGTATCCCGGGGAGCTGTTTTTT. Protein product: CASSQYHPGQGYPGELFF.

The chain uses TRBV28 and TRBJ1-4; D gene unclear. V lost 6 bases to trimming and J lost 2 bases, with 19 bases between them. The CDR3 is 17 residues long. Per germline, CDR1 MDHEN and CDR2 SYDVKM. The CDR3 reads CASSRYPDLRTNEKLFF. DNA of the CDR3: TGTGCCAGCAGCCGATACCCAGACTTAAGGACTAATGAAAAACTGTTTTTT.

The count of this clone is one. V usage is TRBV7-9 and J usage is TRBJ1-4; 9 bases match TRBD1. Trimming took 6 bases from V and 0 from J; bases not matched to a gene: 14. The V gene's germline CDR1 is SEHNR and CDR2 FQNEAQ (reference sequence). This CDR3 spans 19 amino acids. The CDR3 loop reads CASRPYRDRADATNEKLFF. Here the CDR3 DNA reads TGTGCCAGCAGGCCATACCGGGACAGGGCTGACGCAACTAATGAAAAACTGTTTTTT.

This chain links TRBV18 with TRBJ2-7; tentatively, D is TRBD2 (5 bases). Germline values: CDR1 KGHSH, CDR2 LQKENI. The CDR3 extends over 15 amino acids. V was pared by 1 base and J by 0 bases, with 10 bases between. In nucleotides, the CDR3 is TGTGCCAGCTCACCACAGAGGGCTAGCTCCTACGAGCAGTACTTC. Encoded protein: CASSPQRASSYEQYF.

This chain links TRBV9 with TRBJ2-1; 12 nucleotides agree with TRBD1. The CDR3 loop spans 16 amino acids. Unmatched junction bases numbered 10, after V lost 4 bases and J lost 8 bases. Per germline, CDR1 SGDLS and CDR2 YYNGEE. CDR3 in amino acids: CASSKVTGQGAYEQFF. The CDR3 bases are TGTGCCAGCAGCAAAGTGACGGGACAGGGGGCCTATGAGCAGTTCTTC.

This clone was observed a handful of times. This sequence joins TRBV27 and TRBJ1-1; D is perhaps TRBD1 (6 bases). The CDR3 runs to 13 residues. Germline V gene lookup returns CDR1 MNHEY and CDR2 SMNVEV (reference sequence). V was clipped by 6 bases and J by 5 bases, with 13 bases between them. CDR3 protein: CASSWTVTTEAFF. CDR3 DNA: TGTGCCAGCAGCTGGACAGTTACTACTGAAGCTTTCTTT.

CDR3 coding DNA: TGTGCCAGCAGCGTATCGAGGGTCAATGAGCAGTTCTTC. Its translation is CASSVSRVNEQFF. The V call is TRBV9, the J call TRBJ2-1; tentative D call: TRBD2 (5 bases). Germline V gives CDR1 SGDLS, CDR2 YYNGEE. V was pared by 1 base and J by 6 bases, with 8 bases between. This CDR3 comprises 13 residues.

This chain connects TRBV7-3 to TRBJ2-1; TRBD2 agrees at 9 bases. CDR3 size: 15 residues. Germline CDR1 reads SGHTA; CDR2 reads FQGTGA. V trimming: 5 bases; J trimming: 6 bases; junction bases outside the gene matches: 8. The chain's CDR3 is CASSPGLAGLNEQFF. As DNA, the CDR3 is TGTGCCAGCAGCCCCGGGCTAGCGGGACTCAATGAGCAGTTCTTC.

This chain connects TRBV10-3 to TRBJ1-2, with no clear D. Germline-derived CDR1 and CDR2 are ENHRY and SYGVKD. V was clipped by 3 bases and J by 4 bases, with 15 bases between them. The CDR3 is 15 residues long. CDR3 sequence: CAISESPSGSYGYTF. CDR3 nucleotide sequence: TGTGCCATCAGTGAATCCCCCTCCGGGAGCTATGGCTACACCTTC.

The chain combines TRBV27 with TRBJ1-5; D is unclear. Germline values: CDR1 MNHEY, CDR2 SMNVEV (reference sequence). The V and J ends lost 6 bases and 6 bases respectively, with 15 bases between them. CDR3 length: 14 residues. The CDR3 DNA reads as TGTGCCAGCAGCCTGCGAGAGGGTCGTCAGCCCCAGCATTTT. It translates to CASSLREGRQPQHF.

This CDR3 is CASSLVQGIIEETQYF. The DNA of the CDR3 is TGTGCCAGCAGCTTAGTTCAGGGGATCATAGAAGAGACCCAGTACTTC. This chain links TRBV7-8 with TRBJ2-5, with D possibly matching TRBD1 (6 bases). The germline V gene has CDR1 SGHVS and CDR2 FQNEAQ. V shed 1 base and J shed 3 bases, with 15 bases lying between them. The CDR3 is made up of 16 amino acids. The full variable domain, its missing parts supplied by reference TRBV7-8 and TRBJ2-5, is GAGVSQSPRYKVAKRGQDVALRCDPISGHVSLFWYQQALGQGPEFLTYFQNEAQLDKSGLPSDRFFAERPEGSVSTLKIQRTQQEDSAVYLCASSLVQGIIEETQYFGPGTRLLVL.

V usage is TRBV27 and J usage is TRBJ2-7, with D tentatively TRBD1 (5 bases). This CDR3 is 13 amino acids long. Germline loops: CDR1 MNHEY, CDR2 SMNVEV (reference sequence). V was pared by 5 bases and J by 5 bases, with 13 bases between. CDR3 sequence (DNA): TGTGCCAGCAGTCGACCCGACAGTGACGAGCAGTACTTC. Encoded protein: CASSRPDSDEQYF.

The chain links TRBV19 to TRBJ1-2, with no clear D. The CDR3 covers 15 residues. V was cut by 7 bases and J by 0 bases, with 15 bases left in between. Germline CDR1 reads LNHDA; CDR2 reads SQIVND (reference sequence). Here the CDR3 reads CASTPGRSANYGYTF. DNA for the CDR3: TGTGCCAGTACCCCAGGTCGGTCAGCTAACTATGGCTACACCTTC.

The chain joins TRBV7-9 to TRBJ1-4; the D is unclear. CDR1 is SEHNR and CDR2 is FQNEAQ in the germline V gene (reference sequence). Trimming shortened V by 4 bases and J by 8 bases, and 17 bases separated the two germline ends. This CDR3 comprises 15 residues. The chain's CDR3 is CASSSGKAGGEKLFF. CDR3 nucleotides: TGTGCCAGCAGCTCGGGTAAGGCGGGCGGCGAAAAACTGTTTTTT.

This CDR3 is CASNSPFPSSYNEQFF. The CDR3 region has the DNA TGTGCCAGCAACTCCCCTTTTCCGAGCTCCTACAATGAGCAGTTCTTC. J is TRBJ2-1 and V is TRBV7-2, with D unclear. The CDR3 has 16 residues. Germline V gene lookup returns CDR1 SGHTA and CDR2 FQGNSA. Trimming shortened V by 7 bases and J by 0 bases, and 16 bases separated the two germline ends.

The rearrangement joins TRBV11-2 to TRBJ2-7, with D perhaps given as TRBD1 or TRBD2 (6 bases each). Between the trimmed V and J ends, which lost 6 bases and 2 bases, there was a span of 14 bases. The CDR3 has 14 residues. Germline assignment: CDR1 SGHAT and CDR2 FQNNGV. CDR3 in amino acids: CASRSRGLTYEQYF. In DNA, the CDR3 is TGTGCCAGCAGGTCCAGGGGACTGACCTACGAGCAGTACTTC.

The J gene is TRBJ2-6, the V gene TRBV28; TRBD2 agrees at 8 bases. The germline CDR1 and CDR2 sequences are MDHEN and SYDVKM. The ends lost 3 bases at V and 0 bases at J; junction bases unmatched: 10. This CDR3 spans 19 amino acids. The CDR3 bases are TGTGCCAGCAGTTTCCCGGGAGGGGGGATGAACTCTGGGGCCAACGTCCTGACTTTC. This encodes CASSFPGGGMNSGANVLTF.

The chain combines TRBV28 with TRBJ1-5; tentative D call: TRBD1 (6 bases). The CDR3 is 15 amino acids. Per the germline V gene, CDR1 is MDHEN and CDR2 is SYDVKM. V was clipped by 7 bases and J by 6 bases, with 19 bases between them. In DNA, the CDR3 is TGTGCCAGCAATCAACTCACAGGGTTGGGTCAGCCCCAGCATTTT. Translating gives CASNQLTGLGQPQHF.

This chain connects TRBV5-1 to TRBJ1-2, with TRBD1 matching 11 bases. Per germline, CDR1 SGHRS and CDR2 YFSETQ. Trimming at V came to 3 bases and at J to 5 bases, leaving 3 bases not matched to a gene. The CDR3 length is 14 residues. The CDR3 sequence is CASSWTGGGYGYTF. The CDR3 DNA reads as TGCGCCAGCAGCTGGACAGGGGGCGGGTATGGCTACACCTTC.

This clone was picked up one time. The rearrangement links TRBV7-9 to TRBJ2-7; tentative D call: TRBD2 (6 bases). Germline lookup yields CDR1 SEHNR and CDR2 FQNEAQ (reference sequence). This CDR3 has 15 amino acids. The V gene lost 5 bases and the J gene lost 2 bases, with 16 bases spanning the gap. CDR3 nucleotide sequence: TGTGCCAGCAGCCCGGGGTTAGCGGAAGCCTACGAGCAGTACTTC. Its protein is CASSPGLAEAYEQYF.

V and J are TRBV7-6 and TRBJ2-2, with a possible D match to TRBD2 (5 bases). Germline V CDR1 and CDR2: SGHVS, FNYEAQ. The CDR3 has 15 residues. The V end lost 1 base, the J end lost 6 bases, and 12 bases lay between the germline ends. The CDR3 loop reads CASSLEWGAAGELFF. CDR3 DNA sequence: TGTGCCAGCAGCTTAGAGTGGGGAGCGGCCGGGGAGCTGTTTTTT.